The present T cell receptor (beta chain) was sequenced within a study of CD4 and CD8 cells across lung adenocarcinoma regions. Looked up from germline, CDR1 is LGHNA and CDR2 is YNFKEQ. CDR3 length: 15 residues. TCRdb reprocessed the PCR reads with MiXCR, giving one entry per CDR3 protein. The data hold several thousand distinct CDR3 sequences, with roughly 42% observed a single time. Donors had localized lung adenocarcinoma, a non-small cell lung cancer. The sample holds a few counts of this clonotype. This TCR derives from a male donor with lung adenocarcinoma. The CD4 and CD8 labels of this study may be unreliable. This chain connects TRBV4-2 to TRBJ2-5; 10 nucleotides agree with TRBD2. Gene TRBJ2-7 matches the end of the DNA better, so the J call may be wrong. Sequencing used CD8+ T cells from the center of a lung tumor. CDR3 sequence (DNA): TGTGCCAGCAGCCAAGAAGCGGGGGGGACCTACGAGCAGTACTTC. It translates to CASSQEAGGTYEQYF.